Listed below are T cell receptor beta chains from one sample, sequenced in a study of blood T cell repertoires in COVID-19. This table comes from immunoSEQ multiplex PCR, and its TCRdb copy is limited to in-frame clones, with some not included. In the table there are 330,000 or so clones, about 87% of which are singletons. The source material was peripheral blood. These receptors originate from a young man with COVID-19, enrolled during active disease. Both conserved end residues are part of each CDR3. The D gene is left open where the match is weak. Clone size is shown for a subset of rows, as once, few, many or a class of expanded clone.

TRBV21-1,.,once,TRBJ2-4,CASSNIGTSGIVAKNIQYF,TGTGCCAGCAGCAATATCGGGACTAGCGGGATAGTAGCCAAAAACATTCAGTACTTC
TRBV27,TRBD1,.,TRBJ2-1,CASSVRDRGPTSEQFF,TGTGCCAGCAGTGTCCGGGACAGGGGGCCAACCTCTGAGCAGTTCTTC
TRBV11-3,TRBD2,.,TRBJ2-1,CASSLGDSGAGNEQFF,TGTGCCAGCAGCTTAGGCGATAGCGGGGCAGGAAATGAGCAGTTCTTC
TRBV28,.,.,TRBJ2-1,CATRVDNEQFF,TGTGCCACGCGGGTGGACAATGAGCAGTTCTTC
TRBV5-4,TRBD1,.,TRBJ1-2,CASSLVSGQGAYTF,TGTGCCAGCAGCTTGGTTAGTGGACAGGGCGCCTACACCTTC
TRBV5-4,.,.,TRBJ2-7,CASSPLDRGGGYEQYF,TGTGCCAGCAGCCCCCTCGACAGGGGCGGGGGTTACGAGCAGTACTTC
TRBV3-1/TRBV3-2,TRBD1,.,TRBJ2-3,CASSPGGTDTQYF,TGTGCCAGCAGCCCAGGGGGAACAGATACGCAGTATTTT
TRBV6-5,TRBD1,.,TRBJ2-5,CASTVGTGGETQYF,TGTGCCAGCACTGTGGGTACAGGGGGAGAGACCCAGTACTTC
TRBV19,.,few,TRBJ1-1,CASSGQRNTEAFF,TGTGCCAGTAGTGGACAGAGGAACACTGAAGCTTTCTTT
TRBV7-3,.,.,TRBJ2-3,CASSPPNVNTQYF,TGTGCCAGCAGCCCCCCTAACGTAAATACGCAGTATTTT
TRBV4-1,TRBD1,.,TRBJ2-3,CASSQGPDTGVADTQYF,TGCGCCAGCAGCCAGGGACCGGACACAGGGGTGGCAGATACGCAGTATTTT
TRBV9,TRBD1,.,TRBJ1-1,CASSAWTGDTEAFF,TGTGCCAGCAGCGCATGGACAGGGGACACTGAAGCTTTCTTT
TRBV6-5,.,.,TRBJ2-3,CASRGYLSTDTQYF,TGTGCCAGCAGGGGCTACCTTAGCACAGATACGCAGTATTTT
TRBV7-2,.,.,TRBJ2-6,CASSLGGGSSGANVLTF,TGTGCCAGCAGCTTGGGGGGAGGAAGCTCTGGGGCCAACGTCCTGACTTTC
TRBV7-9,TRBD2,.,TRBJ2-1,CASSYPPGLVSFF,TGTGCCAGCAGCTACCCCCCGGGACTAGTATCGTTCTTC
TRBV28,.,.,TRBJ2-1,CASSLGPEQFF,TGTGCCAGCAGTTTGGGCCCAGAGCAGTTCTTC
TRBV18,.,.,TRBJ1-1,CASSPYSMNTEAFF,TGTGCCAGCTCACCATACAGTATGAACACTGAAGCTTTCTTT
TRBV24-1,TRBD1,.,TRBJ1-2,CATSDDRGSGYTF,TGTGCCACCAGTGACGACAGGGGCTCTGGCTACACCTTC
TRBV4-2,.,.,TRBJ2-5,CASSQVRGEQETQYF,TGTGCCAGCAGCCAAGTTCGAGGAGAACAAGAGACCCAGTACTTC
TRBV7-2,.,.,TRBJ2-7,CASSLNRGSYEQYF,TGTGCCAGCAGCTTAAATAGGGGTTCGTACGAGCAGTACTTC
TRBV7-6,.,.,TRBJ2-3,CASSSEPRGGTDTQYF,TGTGCCAGCAGCTCCGAACCCAGGGGTGGCACAGATACGCAGTATTTT
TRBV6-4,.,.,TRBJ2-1,CASSDIGSKSYNEQFF,TGTGCCAGCAGTGACATCGGGTCAAAAAGCTACAATGAGCAGTTCTTC
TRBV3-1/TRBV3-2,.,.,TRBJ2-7,CASSQARGEQYF,TGTGCCAGCAGCCAAGCCCGGGGGGAGCAGTACTTC
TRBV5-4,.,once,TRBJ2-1,CASSFTDYNEQFF,TGTGCCAGCAGCTTTACAGACTACAATGAGCAGTTCTTC
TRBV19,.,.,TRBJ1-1,CASSTPEGVAEAFF,TGTGCCAGTAGTACACCCGAGGGAGTCGCTGAAGCTTTCTTT
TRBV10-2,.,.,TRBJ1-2,CASSGGGDGYTF,TGCGCCAGCAGTGGGGGGGGAGATGGCTACACCTTC
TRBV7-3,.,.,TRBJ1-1,CASSLIGAETEAFF,TGTGCCAGCAGCTTAATAGGGGCGGAAACTGAAGCTTTCTTT
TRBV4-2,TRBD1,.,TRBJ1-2,CASSQDSEGAGNGYTF,TGTGCCAGCAGCCAAGATTCAGAGGGGGCGGGGAATGGCTACACCTTC
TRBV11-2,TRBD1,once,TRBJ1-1,CASSPSYRGTEAFF,TGTGCCAGCAGCCCTAGTTACAGGGGCACTGAAGCTTTCTTT
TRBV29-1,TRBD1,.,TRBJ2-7,CSVGTGTYEQYF,TGCAGCGTGGGGACAGGGACCTACGAGCAGTACTTC
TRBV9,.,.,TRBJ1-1,CASSKSGGGTEAFF,TGTGCCAGCAGCAAAAGCGGTGGCGGCACTGAAGCTTTCTTT
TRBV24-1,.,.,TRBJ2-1,CATSQGGEQFF,TGTGCCACCAGCCAGGGGGGTGAGCAGTTCTTC
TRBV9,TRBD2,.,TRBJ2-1,CASSSTTAGGARNEQFF,TGTGCCAGCAGCTCCACTACCGCGGGAGGGGCCCGGAATGAGCAGTTCTTC
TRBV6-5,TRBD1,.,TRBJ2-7,CASSYSGTGTYEQYF,TGTGCCAGCAGTTACTCTGGGACAGGAACCTACGAGCAGTACTTC
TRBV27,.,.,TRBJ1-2,CASSLHPTANYGYTF,TGTGCCAGCAGTTTACACCCGACAGCTAACTATGGCTACACCTTC
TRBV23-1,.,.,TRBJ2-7,CASSQSRLVYEQYF,TGCGCCAGCAGTCAATCTCGGCTAGTCTACGAGCAGTACTTC
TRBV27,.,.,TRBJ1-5,CASSLGQGGNQPQHF,TGTGCCAGCAGTTTAGGGCAGGGTGGCAATCAGCCCCAGCATTTT
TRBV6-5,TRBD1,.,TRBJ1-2,CASSPGGAIYGYTF,TGTGCCAGCAGTCCAGGGGGCGCGATCTATGGCTACACCTTC
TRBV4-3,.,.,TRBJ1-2,CASSQEGNRRDGYTF,TGCGCCAGCAGCCAAGAGGGGAACCGGCGGGATGGCTACACCTTC
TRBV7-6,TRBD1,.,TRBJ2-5,CASSLGTGGWQETQYF,TGTGCCAGCAGCTTAGGGACAGGGGGCTGGCAAGAGACCCAGTACTTC
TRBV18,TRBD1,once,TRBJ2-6,CASSLQTGGSSGANVLTF,TGTGCCAGCTCACTTCAGACAGGGGGAAGCTCTGGGGCCAACGTCCTGACTTTC
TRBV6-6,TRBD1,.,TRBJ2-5,CASRPWDRIQETQYF,TGTGCCAGCAGACCTTGGGACAGGATTCAAGAGACCCAGTACTTC
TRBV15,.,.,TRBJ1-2,CATSREDRTNNYGYTF,TGTGCCACCAGCAGAGAAGACAGAACTAACAACTATGGCTACACCTTC
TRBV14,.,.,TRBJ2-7,CASSRDMSYEQYF,TGTGCCAGCAGCCGGGACATGTCCTACGAGCAGTACTTC
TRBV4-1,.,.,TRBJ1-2,CASSQDDRNYGYTF,TGCGCCAGCAGCCAAGATGACAGGAACTATGGCTACACCTTC
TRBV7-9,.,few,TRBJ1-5,CASSPTRGGSNQPQHF,TGTGCCAGCAGCCCAACGCGGGGGGGTTCAAATCAGCCCCAGCATTTT
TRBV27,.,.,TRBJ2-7,CASSLGADYEQYF,TGTGCCAGCAGTTTAGGGGCAGACTACGAGCAGTACTTC
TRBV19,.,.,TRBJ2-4,CASSQGTKNIQYF,TGTGCCAGCAGTCAGGGGACCAAAAACATTCAGTACTTC
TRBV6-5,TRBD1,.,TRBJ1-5,CASSFDRANQPQHF,TGTGCCAGCAGTTTCGACAGGGCGAACCAGCCCCAGCATTTT
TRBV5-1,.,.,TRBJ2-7,CASSLGNRADYEQYF,TGCGCCAGCAGCTTGGGTAACAGGGCGGACTACGAGCAGTACTTC
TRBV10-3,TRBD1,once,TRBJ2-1,CAISLRDSSYNEQFF,TGTGCCATCAGTCTCAGGGACAGCTCCTACAATGAGCAGTTCTTC